This TCR beta chain was recorded in a study of response to subunit inactivated influenza vaccine. Study outcomes and limitations: Every seasonal influenza vaccination brings in few new T cells, the authors suggested.

TCRdb re-derived calls from the RT-PCR reads in MiXCR, one entry per CDR3 protein. Of over 150,000 distinct CDR3 sequences listed, over 8.5% are singletons. The CDR3 has 14 amino acids. V dropped 3 bases and J dropped 6 bases, with 14 bases sitting between them. Germline values: CDR1 LNHNV, CDR2 YYDKDF (reference sequence). As for this clonotype: What it recognizes is unknown.

The V and J genes are TRBV15 and TRBJ1-1, with a possible D match to TRBD1 (5 bases). The specimen was CD8+ T cells sorted from PBMCs, collected about 23 months after vaccination. The receptor's source is a man between 50 and 69 years old who received an inactivated influenza vaccine. CDR3 DNA: TGTGCCACCAGCAGCGACAGAGCATTGGCTGAAGCTTTCTTT. It is translated as CATSSDRALAEAFF.